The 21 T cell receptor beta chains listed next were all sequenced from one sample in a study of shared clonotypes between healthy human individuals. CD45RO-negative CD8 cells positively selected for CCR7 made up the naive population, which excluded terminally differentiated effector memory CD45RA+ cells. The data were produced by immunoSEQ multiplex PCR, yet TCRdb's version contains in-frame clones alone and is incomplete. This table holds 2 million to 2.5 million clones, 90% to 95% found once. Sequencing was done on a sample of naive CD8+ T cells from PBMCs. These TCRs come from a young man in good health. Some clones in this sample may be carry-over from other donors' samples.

This CDR3 is CAWSVGDPRNTEAFF. The CDR3 bases are TGTGCCTGGAGTGTGGGGGACCCAAGGAACACTGAAGCTTTCTTT. The chain carries TRBV30 and TRBJ1-1; tentative D call: TRBD1 (5 bases). The germline CDR1 and CDR2 sequences are GTSNPN and SVGIG (reference sequence). This CDR3 is built from 15 residues. The V and J ends lost 0 bases and 1 base respectively, with 12 bases between them.

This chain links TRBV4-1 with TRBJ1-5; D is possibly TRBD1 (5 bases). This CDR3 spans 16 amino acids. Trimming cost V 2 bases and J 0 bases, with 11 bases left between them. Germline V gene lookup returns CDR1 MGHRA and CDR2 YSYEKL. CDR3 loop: CASSQSGTFSNQPQHF. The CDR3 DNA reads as TGCGCCAGCAGCCAATCCGGGACCTTTAGCAATCAGCCCCAGCATTTT.

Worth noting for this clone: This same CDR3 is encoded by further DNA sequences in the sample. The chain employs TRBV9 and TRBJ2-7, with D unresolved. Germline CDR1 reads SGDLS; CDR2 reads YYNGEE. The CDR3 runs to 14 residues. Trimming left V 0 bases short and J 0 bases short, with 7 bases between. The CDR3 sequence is CASSVVPSSYEQYF. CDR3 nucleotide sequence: TGTGCCAGCAGCGTAGTGCCGAGCTCCTACGAGCAGTACTTC.

The CDR3 region has the DNA TGTGCCAGCAGCCCGCTCCCTCGTGGGACTGAAGCTTTCTTT. This encodes CASSPLPRGTEAFF. This chain joins TRBV28 and TRBJ1-1; D unclear. Per the germline V gene, CDR1 is MDHEN and CDR2 is SYDVKM. The V end was cut by 6 bases, the J end by 5 bases, with 16 bases between. The length of the CDR3 is 14 residues.

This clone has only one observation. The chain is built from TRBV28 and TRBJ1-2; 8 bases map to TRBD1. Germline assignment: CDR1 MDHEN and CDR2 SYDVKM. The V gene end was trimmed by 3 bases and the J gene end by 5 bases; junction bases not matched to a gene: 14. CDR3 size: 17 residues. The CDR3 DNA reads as TGTGCCAGCAGTTTCCCCGCCAGGGGGCACGGGGGATATGGCTACACCTTC. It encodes CASSFPARGHGGYGYTF.

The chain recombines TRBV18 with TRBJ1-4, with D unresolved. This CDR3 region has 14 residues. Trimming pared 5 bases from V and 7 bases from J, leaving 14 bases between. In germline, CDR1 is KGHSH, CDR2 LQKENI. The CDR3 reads CASSSTRLSEKLFF. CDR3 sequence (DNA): TGTGCCAGCTCATCTACACGGCTCAGTGAAAAACTGTTTTTT.

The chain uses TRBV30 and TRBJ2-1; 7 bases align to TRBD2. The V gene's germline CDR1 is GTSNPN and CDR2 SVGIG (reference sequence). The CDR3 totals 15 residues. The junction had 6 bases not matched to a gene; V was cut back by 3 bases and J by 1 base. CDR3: CAWREGGSSYNEQFF. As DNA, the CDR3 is TGTGCCTGGAGAGAAGGCGGGAGTTCCTACAATGAGCAGTTCTTC.

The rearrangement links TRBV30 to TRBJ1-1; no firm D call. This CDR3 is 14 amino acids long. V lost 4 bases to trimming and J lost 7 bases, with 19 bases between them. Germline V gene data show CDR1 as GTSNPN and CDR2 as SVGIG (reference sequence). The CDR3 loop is CAWNPRPDRVEAFF. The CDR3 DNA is TGTGCCTGGAACCCTCGGCCCGACCGAGTTGAAGCTTTCTTT.

The CDR3: CASSDSSYEQYF. CDR3 nucleotides: TGTGCCAGCAGTGACAGCTCCTACGAGCAGTACTTC. The chain links TRBV4-2 to TRBJ2-7, with a tentative D call TRBD1 (5 bases). Germline V gives CDR1 LGHNA, CDR2 YNFKEQ. V lost 6 bases to trimming and J lost 0 bases, with 6 bases between them. CDR3 length: 12 residues.

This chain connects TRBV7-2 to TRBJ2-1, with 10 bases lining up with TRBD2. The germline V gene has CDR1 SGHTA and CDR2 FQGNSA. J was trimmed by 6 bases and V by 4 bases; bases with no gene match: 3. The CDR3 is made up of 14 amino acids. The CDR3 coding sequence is TGTGCCAGCAGCTGGGGACTAGCGAGCAATGAGCAGTTCTTC. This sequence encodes CASSWGLASNEQFF.

CDR3: CASSLDIATNEKLFF. DNA for the CDR3: TGTGCCAGCTCACTGGACATCGCAACTAATGAAAAACTGTTTTTT. The chain uses TRBV18 and TRBJ1-4; TRBD1 might be the D (5 bases). Trimming stripped 4 bases from V and 0 bases from J, with 9 bases between. CDR3 length: 15 amino acids. The germline gives CDR1 KGHSH, CDR2 LQKENI. The whole variable domain, filled in from reference TRBV18 and TRBJ1-4, reads NAGVMQNPRHLVRRRGQEARLRCSPMKGHSHVYWYRQLPEEGLKFMVYLQKENIIDESGMPKERFSAEFPKEGPSILRIQQVVRGDSAAYFCASSLDIATNEKLFFGSGTQLSVL.

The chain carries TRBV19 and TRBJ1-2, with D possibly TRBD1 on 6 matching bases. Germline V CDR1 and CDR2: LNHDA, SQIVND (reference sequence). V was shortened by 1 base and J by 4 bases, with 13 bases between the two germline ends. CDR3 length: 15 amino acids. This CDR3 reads CASSIGDTTLYGYTF. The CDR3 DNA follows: TGTGCCAGTAGTATAGGGGACACCACTCTCTATGGCTACACCTTC.

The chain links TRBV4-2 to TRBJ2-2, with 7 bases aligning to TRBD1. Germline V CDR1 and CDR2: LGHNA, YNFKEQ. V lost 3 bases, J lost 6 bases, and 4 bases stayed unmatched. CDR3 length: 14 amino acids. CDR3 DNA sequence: TGTGCCAGCAGCCAGCTTAGGGGGCCCGGGGAGCTGTTTTTT. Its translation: CASSQLRGPGELFF.

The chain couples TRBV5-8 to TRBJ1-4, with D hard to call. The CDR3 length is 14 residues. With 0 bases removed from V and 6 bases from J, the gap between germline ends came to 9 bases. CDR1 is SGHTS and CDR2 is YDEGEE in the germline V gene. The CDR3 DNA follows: TGTGCCAGCAGCTTGGGCCTGGACGATGAAAAACTGTTTTTT. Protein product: CASSLGLDDEKLFF.

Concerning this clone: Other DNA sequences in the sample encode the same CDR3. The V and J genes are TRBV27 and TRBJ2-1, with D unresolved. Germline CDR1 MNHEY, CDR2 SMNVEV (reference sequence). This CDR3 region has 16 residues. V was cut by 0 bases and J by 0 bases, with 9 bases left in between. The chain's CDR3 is CASSLSHGSSYNEQFF. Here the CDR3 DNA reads TGTGCCAGCAGTTTATCCCACGGATCCTCCTACAATGAGCAGTTCTTC.

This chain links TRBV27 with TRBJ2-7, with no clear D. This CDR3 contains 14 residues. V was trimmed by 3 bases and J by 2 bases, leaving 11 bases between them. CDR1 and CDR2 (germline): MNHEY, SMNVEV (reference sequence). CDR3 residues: CASSLSSITYEQYF. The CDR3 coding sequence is TGTGCCAGCAGTTTGTCCAGCATAACCTACGAGCAGTACTTC.

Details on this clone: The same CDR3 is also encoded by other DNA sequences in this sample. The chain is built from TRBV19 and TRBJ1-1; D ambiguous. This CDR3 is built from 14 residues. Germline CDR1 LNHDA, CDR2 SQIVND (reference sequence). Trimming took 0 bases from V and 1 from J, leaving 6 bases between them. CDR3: CASSIDLGNTEAFF. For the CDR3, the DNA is TGTGCCAGTAGTATAGATCTCGGGAACACTGAAGCTTTCTTT.

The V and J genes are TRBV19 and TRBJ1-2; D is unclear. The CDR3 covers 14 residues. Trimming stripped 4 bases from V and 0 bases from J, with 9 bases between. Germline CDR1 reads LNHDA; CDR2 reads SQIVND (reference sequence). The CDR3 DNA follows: TGTGCCAGTAGTACTCGGAGTACTAACTATGGCTACACCTTC. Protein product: CASSTRSTNYGYTF.

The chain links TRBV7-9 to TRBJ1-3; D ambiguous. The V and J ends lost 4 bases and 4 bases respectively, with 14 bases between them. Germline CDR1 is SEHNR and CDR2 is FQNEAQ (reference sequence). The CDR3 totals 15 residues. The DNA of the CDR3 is TGTGCCAGCAGCTCCACCAAGGAACCGGGAAACACCATATATTTT. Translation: CASSSTKEPGNTIYF.

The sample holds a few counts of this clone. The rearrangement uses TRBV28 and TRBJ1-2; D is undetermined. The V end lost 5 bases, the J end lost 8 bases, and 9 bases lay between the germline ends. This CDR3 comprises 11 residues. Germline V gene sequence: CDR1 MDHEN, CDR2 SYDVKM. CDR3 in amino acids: CASSVLEGYTF. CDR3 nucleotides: TGTGCCAGCAGTGTGCTGGAAGGCTACACCTTC.

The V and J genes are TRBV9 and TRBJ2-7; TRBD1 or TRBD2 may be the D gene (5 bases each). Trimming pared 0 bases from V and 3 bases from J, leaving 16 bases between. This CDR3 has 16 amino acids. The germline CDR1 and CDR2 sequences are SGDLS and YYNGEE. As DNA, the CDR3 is TGTGCCAGCAGCGTAGAAATCACCGGGGCTTACTACGAGCAGTACTTC. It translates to CASSVEITGAYYEQYF.